The rows below give T cell receptor beta chains drawn from one sample of a study of cytomegalovirus exposure and HLA in healthy donors. Only in-frame clones appear in the TCRdb table, and some are missing; sequencing was by immunoSEQ multiplex PCR. The table includes more than 65,000 clones, around 80% detected once. Input material: PBMCs. The origin of the receptors is a man aged 18-30 years in good health and CMV-seronegative. Both conserved end residues are part of each CDR3. Fields, in order: D gene, J gene, clone size, V gene, CDR3 length, CDR3 DNA, CDR3 protein. A D gene is named only where the DNA matches it firmly. Size is stated for part of the rows, as once, few or many counts, or as a class when the clone is expanded.

d_call: .; j_call: TRBJ1-2; clone_size: .; v_call: TRBV2; cdr3_length: 16; cdr3_nt: TGTGCCAGCAGTGAACCCTCCCTAACTCCCCTCGGTGGCTACACCTTC; cdr3_aa: CASSEPSLTPLGGYTF
d_call: .; j_call: TRBJ2-5; clone_size: few; v_call: TRBV15; cdr3_length: 12; cdr3_nt: TGTGCCACCAGCGGCAGGGTAGAGACCCAGTACTTC; cdr3_aa: CATSGRVETQYF
d_call: .; j_call: TRBJ2-5; clone_size: few; v_call: TRBV5-1; cdr3_length: 16; cdr3_nt: TGCGCCAGCAGCCCGGACCCCACTAGTTCGGGAGAGACCCAGTACTTC; cdr3_aa: CASSPDPTSSGETQYF
d_call: TRBD1; j_call: TRBJ1-6; clone_size: .; v_call: TRBV7-9; cdr3_length: 12; cdr3_nt: TGTGCCTCCGGCAGGGGGAATTCACCCCTCCACTTT; cdr3_aa: CASGRGNSPLHF
d_call: .; j_call: TRBJ1-2; clone_size: few; v_call: TRBV6-6; cdr3_length: 15; cdr3_nt: TGTGCCAGCAGTTACTCGATTGGCAATAACTATGGCTACACCTTC; cdr3_aa: CASSYSIGNNYGYTF
d_call: .; j_call: TRBJ2-2; clone_size: .; v_call: TRBV6-4; cdr3_length: 13; cdr3_nt: TGTGCCAGCAGTAGCTCAAGTTCCGGGGAGCTGTTTTTT; cdr3_aa: CASSSSSSGELFF
d_call: TRBD1; j_call: TRBJ1-5; clone_size: .; v_call: TRBV19; cdr3_length: 15; cdr3_nt: TGTGCCAGTAGTAGTGGACAGGGTAGCAATCAGCCCCAGCATTTT; cdr3_aa: CASSSGQGSNQPQHF
d_call: .; j_call: TRBJ2-3; clone_size: .; v_call: TRBV5-1; cdr3_length: 15; cdr3_nt: TGCGCCAGCAGCTCACAGGTGTCTAGCACAGATACGCAGTATTTT; cdr3_aa: CASSSQVSSTDTQYF
d_call: .; j_call: TRBJ1-5; clone_size: .; v_call: TRBV19; cdr3_length: 14; cdr3_nt: TGTGCCAGTATCGCGGGGGAGATCAATAAGCCCCAGCATTTT; cdr3_aa: CASIAGEINKPQHF
d_call: TRBD1; j_call: TRBJ2-6; clone_size: .; v_call: TRBV19; cdr3_length: 15; cdr3_nt: TGTGCCAGTAGTCTACAGGGGTTTGGGGCCAACGTCCTGACTTTC; cdr3_aa: CASSLQGFGANVLTF
d_call: .; j_call: TRBJ2-3; clone_size: .; v_call: TRBV4-1; cdr3_length: 16; cdr3_nt: TGCGCCAGCAGCCAAGTCGAGGGGGGGGCCCGAGATACGCAGTATTTT; cdr3_aa: CASSQVEGGARDTQYF
d_call: TRBD1; j_call: TRBJ1-2; clone_size: once; v_call: TRBV27; cdr3_length: 15; cdr3_nt: TGTGCCAGCAGTTACACCGGGACAGGGGGCTATGGCTACACCTTC; cdr3_aa: CASSYTGTGGYGYTF
d_call: .; j_call: TRBJ1-1; clone_size: .; v_call: TRBV7-2; cdr3_length: 14; cdr3_nt: TGTGCCAGCCAGTACGAACCCTCGGGTACTGAAGCTTTCTTT; cdr3_aa: CASQYEPSGTEAFF
d_call: .; j_call: TRBJ1-1; clone_size: .; v_call: TRBV7-3; cdr3_length: 13; cdr3_nt: TGTGCCAGCAGCTTTGCTGGGAGCACTGAAGCTTTCTTT; cdr3_aa: CASSFAGSTEAFF
d_call: TRBD1; j_call: TRBJ1-5; clone_size: once; v_call: TRBV18; cdr3_length: 16; cdr3_nt: TGTGCCAGCTCACCCATGGACAGGGCGGGCAATCAGCCCCAGCATTTT; cdr3_aa: CASSPMDRAGNQPQHF
d_call: .; j_call: TRBJ2-1; clone_size: few; v_call: TRBV4-2; cdr3_length: 17; cdr3_nt: TGTGCCAGCAGCCAAGAAGGCCTAGCAAGTCTGGGTAATGAGCAGTTCTTC; cdr3_aa: CASSQEGLASLGNEQFF
d_call: TRBD1; j_call: TRBJ2-1; clone_size: .; v_call: TRBV5-1; cdr3_length: 15; cdr3_nt: TGCGCCAGCAGCATGACCGGGACAGGGGGCAATGAGCAGTTCTTC; cdr3_aa: CASSMTGTGGNEQFF
d_call: TRBD1; j_call: TRBJ2-5; clone_size: .; v_call: TRBV10-1; cdr3_length: 15; cdr3_nt: TGCGCCAGCAGGCCCGGACAGGGGGCAGAAGAGACCCAGTACTTC; cdr3_aa: CASRPGQGAEETQYF
d_call: .; j_call: TRBJ2-7; clone_size: .; v_call: TRBV6-5; cdr3_length: 11; cdr3_nt: TGTGCCAGCAGTTCAAGAGCCGAGCAGTACTTC; cdr3_aa: CASSSRAEQYF
d_call: .; j_call: TRBJ1-1; clone_size: .; v_call: TRBV6-5; cdr3_length: 12; cdr3_nt: TGTGCCAGCAGTACGGGGAACACTGAAGCTTTCTTT; cdr3_aa: CASSTGNTEAFF
d_call: .; j_call: TRBJ1-1; clone_size: once; v_call: TRBV11-2; cdr3_length: 12; cdr3_nt: TGTGCCAGCAGCCCAGAACAGATTCGGGCTTTCTTT; cdr3_aa: CASSPEQIRAFF
d_call: .; j_call: TRBJ2-2; clone_size: .; v_call: TRBV18; cdr3_length: 16; cdr3_nt: TGTGCCAGCTCACCGATTAGCCAGACGAACACCGGGGAGCTGTTTTTT; cdr3_aa: CASSPISQTNTGELFF
d_call: .; j_call: TRBJ1-5; clone_size: .; v_call: TRBV10-2; cdr3_length: 14; cdr3_nt: TGCGCCACTACAGGGATATATAGCAATCAGCCCCAGCATTTT; cdr3_aa: CATTGIYSNQPQHF
d_call: TRBD1; j_call: TRBJ1-2; clone_size: .; v_call: TRBV9; cdr3_length: 14; cdr3_nt: TGTGCCAGCAGCGTAAGGGGGCAGGAGTATGGCTACACCTTC; cdr3_aa: CASSVRGQEYGYTF
d_call: TRBD2; j_call: TRBJ2-3; clone_size: .; v_call: TRBV18; cdr3_length: 16; cdr3_nt: TGTGCCAGCTCACCAGGACTAGCGGGAGCTAAAGATACGCAGTATTTT; cdr3_aa: CASSPGLAGAKDTQYF
d_call: .; j_call: TRBJ1-1; clone_size: .; v_call: TRBV9; cdr3_length: 13; cdr3_nt: TGTGCCAGCAGCGTTTGGGGCTGGGGTGTGGCTTTCTTT; cdr3_aa: CASSVWGWGVAFF
d_call: .; j_call: TRBJ1-3; clone_size: .; v_call: TRBV19; cdr3_length: 14; cdr3_nt: TGTGCCAGTATACAAACGGGACAAGGAAACACCATATATTTT; cdr3_aa: CASIQTGQGNTIYF
d_call: .; j_call: TRBJ1-1; clone_size: .; v_call: TRBV6-5; cdr3_length: 15; cdr3_nt: TGTGCCAGCAGTTACTTCGCAGGTCTGAACACTGAAGCTTTCTTT; cdr3_aa: CASSYFAGLNTEAFF
d_call: TRBD1; j_call: TRBJ1-1; clone_size: .; v_call: TRBV5-4; cdr3_length: 13; cdr3_nt: TGTGCCAGCAGCTCTCTCCCGGGACAGGAAGCTTTCTTT; cdr3_aa: CASSSLPGQEAFF
d_call: .; j_call: TRBJ2-2; clone_size: .; v_call: TRBV21-1; cdr3_length: 16; cdr3_nt: TGTGCCAGCAGTAAAGCCCAGCGGGAGGTTTACGGGGAGCTGTTTTTT; cdr3_aa: CASSKAQREVYGELFF
d_call: TRBD1; j_call: TRBJ1-6; clone_size: .; v_call: TRBV6-1; cdr3_length: 14; cdr3_nt: TGTGCCAGCACCCAGGGGGCGCTGAATTCACCCCTCCACTTT; cdr3_aa: CASTQGALNSPLHF
d_call: .; j_call: TRBJ2-5; clone_size: .; v_call: TRBV10-3; cdr3_length: 14; cdr3_nt: TGTGCCACCGAAGGGGAGGAGGGTGGAGAGACCCAGTACTTC; cdr3_aa: CATEGEEGGETQYF
d_call: .; j_call: TRBJ1-5; clone_size: .; v_call: TRBV4-3; cdr3_length: 15; cdr3_nt: TGCGCCAGCAGCCAACTGGTGTCAGGCAATCAGCCCCAGCATTTT; cdr3_aa: CASSQLVSGNQPQHF
d_call: TRBD1; j_call: TRBJ1-5; clone_size: .; v_call: TRBV4-3; cdr3_length: 15; cdr3_nt: TGCGCCAGCAGCCTGGGACAGGGAGACAATCAGCCCCAGCATTTT; cdr3_aa: CASSLGQGDNQPQHF
d_call: .; j_call: TRBJ1-4; clone_size: once; v_call: TRBV6-5; cdr3_length: 14; cdr3_nt: TGTGCCAGCAGTTACCGGGGGGCTGGGGAAAAACTGTTTTTT; cdr3_aa: CASSYRGAGEKLFF
d_call: TRBD1; j_call: TRBJ2-1; clone_size: few; v_call: TRBV6-1; cdr3_length: 14; cdr3_nt: TGTGCCAGCAGTGTAGGGACAGTTGGGAATGAGCAGTTCTTC; cdr3_aa: CASSVGTVGNEQFF
d_call: .; j_call: TRBJ2-5; clone_size: .; v_call: TRBV11-3; cdr3_length: 13; cdr3_nt: TGTGCCAGCGGCTTAGAAGGCGGCCCGACCCAGTACTTC; cdr3_aa: CASGLEGGPTQYF
d_call: TRBD2; j_call: TRBJ2-7; clone_size: .; v_call: TRBV7-2; cdr3_length: 16; cdr3_nt: TGTGCCAGCAGCTTACTAGCGGGAGGGCCTATCAACGAGCAGTACTTC; cdr3_aa: CASSLLAGGPINEQYF
d_call: .; j_call: TRBJ2-2; clone_size: .; v_call: TRBV6-5; cdr3_length: 16; cdr3_nt: TGTGCCAGCAGTTACGATGGCAGGGGCGACACCGGGGAGCTGTTTTTT; cdr3_aa: CASSYDGRGDTGELFF
d_call: TRBD1; j_call: TRBJ1-1; clone_size: .; v_call: TRBV11-2; cdr3_length: 15; cdr3_nt: TGTGCCAGCAGCTTATTGGGACAGGGGGCGCCGATCGCTTTCTTT; cdr3_aa: CASSLLGQGAPIAFF
d_call: TRBD2; j_call: TRBJ2-7; clone_size: .; v_call: TRBV7-3; cdr3_length: 18; cdr3_nt: TGTGCCAGCAGCTTATATGAACTAGCGGAGTGGGGCTCCTACGAGCAGTACTTC; cdr3_aa: CASSLYELAEWGSYEQYF
d_call: TRBD1; j_call: TRBJ1-2; clone_size: .; v_call: TRBV28; cdr3_length: 14; cdr3_nt: TGTGCCAGCAGTTTATTCGTACAGGGGGATGGCTACACCTTC; cdr3_aa: CASSLFVQGDGYTF
d_call: .; j_call: TRBJ1-1; clone_size: once; v_call: TRBV6-5; cdr3_length: 14; cdr3_nt: TGTGCCAGCAGTAGGGGAGGGGCGAACACTGAAGCTTTCTTT; cdr3_aa: CASSRGGANTEAFF
d_call: .; j_call: TRBJ1-2; clone_size: few; v_call: TRBV27; cdr3_length: 14; cdr3_nt: TGTGCCAGCAGGGGGCCCGACAGAAACTATGGCTACACCTTC; cdr3_aa: CASRGPDRNYGYTF
d_call: .; j_call: TRBJ1-5; clone_size: .; v_call: TRBV27; cdr3_length: 12; cdr3_nt: TGTGCCAGCAGCCAGGCAGGTCAGCCCCAGCATTTT; cdr3_aa: CASSQAGQPQHF
d_call: .; j_call: TRBJ2-5; clone_size: .; v_call: TRBV5-1; cdr3_length: 11; cdr3_nt: TGCGCCAGCAGCACAAGAGAGACCCAGTACTTC; cdr3_aa: CASSTRETQYF
d_call: TRBD1; j_call: TRBJ1-2; clone_size: .; v_call: TRBV6-1; cdr3_length: 14; cdr3_nt: TGTGCCAGCAGTGAAGCAGGGGGCTACTATGGCTACACCTTC; cdr3_aa: CASSEAGGYYGYTF
d_call: TRBD2; j_call: TRBJ2-3; clone_size: .; v_call: TRBV7-3; cdr3_length: 15; cdr3_nt: TGTGCCAGCAGCCCGAGCGGGGGGGCCTTAGATACGCAGTATTTT; cdr3_aa: CASSPSGGALDTQYF
d_call: .; j_call: TRBJ2-7; clone_size: .; v_call: TRBV7-2; cdr3_length: 13; cdr3_nt: TGTGCCAGCAGCTTATTAGCCCACTACGAGCAGTACTTC; cdr3_aa: CASSLLAHYEQYF
d_call: .; j_call: TRBJ2-7; clone_size: few; v_call: TRBV5-4; cdr3_length: 14; cdr3_nt: TGTGCCAGCAGCCAGGCAGGCGAAACCTACGAGCAGTACTTC; cdr3_aa: CASSQAGETYEQYF
d_call: .; j_call: TRBJ1-1; clone_size: .; v_call: TRBV29-1; cdr3_length: 12; cdr3_nt: TGCAGCGTTGGACGGGGGAACACTGAAGCTTTCTTT; cdr3_aa: CSVGRGNTEAFF
d_call: .; j_call: TRBJ2-7; clone_size: once; v_call: TRBV6-5; cdr3_length: 14; cdr3_nt: TGTGCCAGCAGCTCCGGGAATAAAATTTACGAGCAGTACTTC; cdr3_aa: CASSSGNKIYEQYF
d_call: .; j_call: TRBJ1-2; clone_size: once; v_call: TRBV9; cdr3_length: 13; cdr3_nt: TGTGCCAGCAGCGTAGACAGCAACTATGGCTACACCTTC; cdr3_aa: CASSVDSNYGYTF
d_call: TRBD1; j_call: TRBJ1-5; clone_size: once; v_call: TRBV4-2; cdr3_length: 16; cdr3_nt: TGTGCCAGCAGCCCACCCCAGGGGGAAGGCAATCAGCCCCAGCATTTT; cdr3_aa: CASSPPQGEGNQPQHF
d_call: TRBD2; j_call: TRBJ2-4; clone_size: few; v_call: TRBV4-1; cdr3_length: 16; cdr3_nt: TGCGCCAGCAGCTCCCGGACTAGCAAGTTCTGGGGCATTCAGTACTTC; cdr3_aa: CASSSRTSKFWGIQYF
d_call: TRBD1; j_call: TRBJ1-4; clone_size: .; v_call: TRBV2; cdr3_length: 12; cdr3_nt: TGTGCCAGCAGGAGGACAGGGGAAAAACTGTTTTTT; cdr3_aa: CASRRTGEKLFF
d_call: .; j_call: TRBJ2-1; clone_size: .; v_call: TRBV18; cdr3_length: 13; cdr3_nt: TGTGCCAGCTCACCAGTACAGCAAAAGGAGCAGTTCTTC; cdr3_aa: CASSPVQQKEQFF
d_call: TRBD1; j_call: TRBJ1-4; clone_size: .; v_call: TRBV6-5; cdr3_length: 14; cdr3_nt: TGTGCCAGCAGTGCTCAGGGGGCTAGGGAAAAACTGTTTTTT; cdr3_aa: CASSAQGAREKLFF